The entry below describes one T cell receptor (beta chain). This entry belongs to a study of T cells in Graves' hyperthyroidism and ophthalmopathy. Background on the study: Specimen type is peripheral blood, collected at initial diagnosis prior to any treatment.

At first hyperthyroidism diagnosis, before any ophthalmopathy symptoms, the blood sample was collected. The TCR beta CDR3 regions underwent amplification using RNA transcripts as the source. HTBI primers were the set used in a first-round RT-PCR of the TCR CDR3. TCRdb re-derived calls from the multiplex PCR reads in MiXCR, one entry per CDR3 protein. The top ten clones hold approximately 20% of a sample with roughly 160,000 distinct CDR3 sequences, 8% to 9.5% of them seen once. Per the germline V gene, CDR1 is ENHRY and CDR2 is SYGVKD. J lost 2 bases, V lost 4 bases, and 8 bases had no gene match. CDR3 length equals 16 residues.

The chain joins TRBV10-3 to TRBJ1-1; 9 bases line up with TRBD1. The sequence derives from a woman aged 18-35 years with Graves' hyperthyroidism that later progressed to Graves' ophthalmopathy. Sequencing was done on a sample of blood. This chain's CDR3 is CAISALWTGVNTEAFF. The DNA of the CDR3 is TGTGCCATCAGTGCATTGTGGACAGGGGTTAACACTGAAGCTTTCTTT.